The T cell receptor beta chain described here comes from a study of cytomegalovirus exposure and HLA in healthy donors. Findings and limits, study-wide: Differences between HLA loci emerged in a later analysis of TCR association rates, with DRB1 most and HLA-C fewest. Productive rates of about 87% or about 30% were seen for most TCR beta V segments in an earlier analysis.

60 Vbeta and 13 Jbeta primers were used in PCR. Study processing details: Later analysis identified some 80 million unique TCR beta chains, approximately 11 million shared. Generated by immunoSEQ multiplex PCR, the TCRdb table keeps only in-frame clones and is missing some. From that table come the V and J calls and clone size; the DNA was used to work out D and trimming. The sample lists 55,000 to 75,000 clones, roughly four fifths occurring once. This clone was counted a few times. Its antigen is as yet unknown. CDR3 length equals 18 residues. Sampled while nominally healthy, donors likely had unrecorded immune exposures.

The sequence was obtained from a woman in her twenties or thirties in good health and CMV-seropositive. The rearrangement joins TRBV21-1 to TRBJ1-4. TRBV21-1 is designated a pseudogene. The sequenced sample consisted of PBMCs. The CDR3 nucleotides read TGTGCCAGCAGCAATCGGCCCCTGAGGGGGAGGGAAAATGAAAAACTGTTTTTT. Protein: CASSNRPLRGRENEKLFF.